This T cell receptor (beta chain) derives from a study of cytomegalovirus exposure and HLA in healthy donors. Study results and caveats: Rarity marked most TCR sequences, yet some public TCRs occurred in many donors. Specific recognition of CMV antigens was confirmed in vitro for a few chains (all CMV-associated).

The CDR3 contains 13 residues. CDR1 SGHAT and CDR2 FQNNGV come from the germline V gene. Trimming took off 4 bases at V and 7 bases at J, with 13 bases between the two ends. In regard to this clone: Its target is unknown.

Measured with immunoSEQ multiplex PCR; TCRdb has only the in-frame clones, and not every one. The sample lists under 250,000 clones, 87% occurring once. The sample was PBMCs. This receptor was identified in a man aged 18 to 29 in good health and CMV-seronegative. The chain is built from TRBV11-2 and TRBJ1-2; D gene ambiguous. The CDR3 loop reads CASSSPRFSGYTF. The DNA for the CDR3 is TGTGCCAGCAGCTCCCCCAGGTTTAGTGGCTACACCTTC.